Below are 10 T cell receptor beta chains sequenced from a single sample in a study of Graves' ophthalmopathy and Graves' hyperthyroidism. Amplification targeted the TCR beta CDR3 regions, with RNA transcripts as the source material. An opening RT-PCR round employed HTBI primers and preceded a second-round multiplex PCR. TCRdb itself ran the multiplex PCR reads through MiXCR, one entry per CDR3 protein. The table lists a few hundred thousand distinct CDR3 sequences, about a sixth of them singletons. The specimen sequenced was peripheral blood. These receptors came from an adult woman with stable Graves' hyperthyroidism.

This clonotype was seen at least ten times. The J gene is TRBJ2-7, the V gene TRBV12-3 or TRBV12-4; 12 bases map to TRBD2. V lost 4 bases to trimming and J lost 7 bases; unmatched junction nucleotides: 8. The CDR3 covers 15 residues. CDR3 bases: TGTGCCAGCAGTTCCCTAGCGGGAGGGCCTTGGGAGCAGTACTTC. It translates to CASSSLAGGPWEQYF.

This clonotype has a count of ten or more. This sequence joins TRBV28 and TRBJ2-7; the D gene is possibly TRBD1 (5 bases). Trimming removed 8 bases from V and 2 bases from J, with 13 bases in between. Germline CDR1 is MDHEN and CDR2 is SYDVKM. CDR3 length equals 13 residues. In DNA, the CDR3 is TGTGCCAGCGCCCCCAGGGTCCCCTACGAGCAGTACTTC. Encoded protein: CASAPRVPYEQYF. The whole variable domain, remainder taken from reference TRBV28 and TRBJ2-7, is DVKVTQSSRYLVKRTGEKVFLECVQDMDHENMFWYRQDPGLGLRLIYFSYDVKMKEKGDIPEGYSVSREKKERFSLILESASTNQTSMYLCASAPRVPYEQYFGPGTRLTVT.

This clonotype was counted only a few times. A read error may be the cause here, since a much bigger clone is one base away. V gene TRBV20-1 combines with J gene TRBJ2-7; tentatively, D is TRBD1 (5 bases). This CDR3 has 15 residues. In germline, CDR1 is DFQATT, CDR2 SNEGSKA (reference sequence). The chain's CDR3 is CCARETTELSYEQYF. In nucleotides, the CDR3 is TGCTGTGCTAGAGAAACGACAGAACTATCCTACGAGCAGTACTTC.

This clonotype was counted once. The chain carries TRBV3-1 and TRBJ2-2, with 14 bases aligning to TRBD2. The V gene's germline CDR1 is LGHDT and CDR2 YNNKEL (reference sequence). This CDR3 contains 18 residues. V shed 1 base and J 8 bases; nucleotides not matched to a gene: 9. CDR3 nucleotide sequence: TGTGCCAGCAGCCAAGTGACTAGCGGGAGGGCCTTAGCAGGGGAGCTGTTTTTT. Amino acids: CASSQVTSGRALAGELFF.

This clonotype was seen at least ten times. The J gene is TRBJ2-7, the V gene TRBV6-5; 7 bases are a match to TRBD2. The germline CDR1 and CDR2 sequences are MNHEY and SVGAGI. The CDR3 is 14 residues long. V gave up 2 bases and J gave up 4 bases; unmatched junction bases: 5. CDR3 sequence: CASSYATSRYEQYF. CDR3 nucleotide sequence: TGTGCCAGCAGTTACGCGACTAGCAGATACGAGCAGTACTTC.

Comment on this clonotype: One end of the junction is discordant with germline, which a read error may explain. The V gene is TRBV5-1, the J gene TRBJ1-2; D gene ambiguous. Germline V gives CDR1 SGHRS, CDR2 YFSETQ. This CDR3 contains 12 residues. The CDR3 DNA follows: TGCGCCAGCATCTTGGACTGCTATGGCTACACCTTC. This encodes CASILDCYGYTF.

The rearrangement joins TRBV12-3 or TRBV12-4 to TRBJ1-2, with D possibly TRBD1 on 5 matching bases. Trimming cost V 1 base and J 4 bases, with 16 bases left between them. The CDR3 contains 16 residues. The CDR3 DNA follows: TGTGCCAGCAGTTTAGGAGGGGTCCAGAGAGGCTATGGCTACACCTTC. Its protein is CASSLGGVQRGYGYTF.

This clonotype was picked up many times. This chain joins TRBV7-8 and TRBJ2-5, with 7 bases lining up with TRBD1. There are 16 residues in the CDR3. Germline V gene lookup returns CDR1 SGHVS and CDR2 FQNEAQ. Losses at the gene ends were 7 bases for V and 2 bases for J; bases not matched to a gene: 13. Here the CDR3 reads CASTEKPGQPQETQYF. The CDR3 DNA sequence: TGTGCCAGCACCGAGAAGCCGGGACAGCCTCAAGAGACCCAGTACTTC.

This clonotype was seen at least ten times. The chain combines TRBV28 with TRBJ1-5, with D possibly matching TRBD1 (5 bases). The CDR3 loop spans 16 amino acids. Germline CDR1 and CDR2: MDHEN and SYDVKM. V was clipped by 5 bases and J by 0 bases, with 14 bases between them. In DNA form, the CDR3 reads TGTGCCAGCAGTCTCCCGACAGTGGATAGCAATCAGCCCCAGCATTTT. It codes for CASSLPTVDSNQPQHF.

This clonotype was observed many times. V usage is TRBV20-1 and J usage is TRBJ1-5; tentative D call: TRBD1 (5 bases). Germline V gives CDR1 DFQATT, CDR2 SNEGSKA (reference sequence). The CDR3 has 15 amino acids. CDR3 loop: CSAGGGQGQSQPQHF. In nucleotides, the CDR3 is TGCAGCGCAGGCGGTGGGCAGGGCCAAAGTCAGCCCCAGCATTTT.